Below, 14 T cell receptor beta chains from the same sample are listed, as sequenced in a study of blood T cell repertoires in COVID-19. Measured with immunoSEQ multiplex PCR; TCRdb has only the in-frame clones, and not every one. There are roughly 240,000 clones in the sample; approximately 85% occur only once, and about 6% lies in the top ten. Specimen: peripheral blood. The receptors shown here come from a woman over 75 with COVID-19, enrolled during active disease.

The rearrangement links TRBV19 to TRBJ1-3; TRBD1 is a possible D gene (6 bases). Germline V CDR1 and CDR2: LNHDA, SQIVND (reference sequence). V was pared by 7 bases and J by 7 bases, with 17 bases between. The CDR3 covers 14 residues. CDR3 sequence reads: CASNGPGHSNTIYF. The CDR3 DNA reads TGTGCCAGTAATGGACCGGGACATTCGAACACCATATATTTT.

The chain recombines TRBV5-1 with TRBJ2-1; D is perhaps TRBD2 (5 bases). The CDR3 covers 14 residues. V lost 1 base and J lost 7, with 12 bases in between. CDR1 and CDR2 (germline): SGHRS, YFSETQ. CDR3 loop: CASSLRTQRNEQFF. For the CDR3, the DNA is TGCGCCAGCAGCTTGAGAACCCAGCGGAATGAGCAGTTCTTC.

This clone was recorded a few times. The V call is TRBV7-9, the J call TRBJ2-4; a weak D match, TRBD1 (5 bases). This CDR3 is 16 amino acids long. Germline V gene lookup returns CDR1 SEHNR and CDR2 FQNEAQ (reference sequence). The ends were cut back, 4 bases at V and 0 bases at J, with 13 bases in the middle. CDR3 nucleotide sequence: TGTGCCAGCAGCTCTAACAGGAGTCCAGCCAAAAACATTCAGTACTTC. Translating gives CASSSNRSPAKNIQYF.

The chain links TRBV5-1 to TRBJ1-6; D is possibly TRBD1 (6 bases). This CDR3 comprises 14 residues. The V and J ends lost 0 bases and 10 bases respectively, with 11 bases between them. The germline V gene has CDR1 SGHRS and CDR2 YFSETQ. The CDR3: CASSLGAGDSPLHF. The CDR3 nucleotides are TGCGCCAGCAGCTTGGGGGCAGGGGACTCACCCCTCCACTTT.

A few counts support this clone. The CDR3 region has the DNA TGTGCCAGCAGCTTAGGGGGCCAGGGGACAGGGAGCTACGAGCAGTACTTC. This sequence encodes CASSLGGQGTGSYEQYF. V usage is TRBV7-9 and J usage is TRBJ2-7; 9 bases line up with TRBD1. J was trimmed by 3 bases and V by 1 base; bases with no gene match: 10. The CDR3 is 17 amino acids. Germline V gene data show CDR1 as SEHNR and CDR2 as FQNEAQ (reference sequence).

The chain couples TRBV4-2 to TRBJ2-3, with TRBD1 matching over 10 bases. Germline lookup yields CDR1 LGHNA and CDR2 YNFKEQ. The CDR3 consists of 16 residues. V dropped 3 bases and J dropped 6; count of bases not matched to a gene: 9. CDR3 loop: CASSHDDRGRGDTQYF. The DNA of the CDR3 is TGTGCCAGCAGCCATGATGACAGGGGGCGCGGGGATACGCAGTATTTT.

There are a few counts of this clone. The chain carries TRBV7-3 and TRBJ2-7; D uncertain. The CDR3 is 14 amino acids. The V gene's germline CDR1 is SGHTA and CDR2 FQGTGA. Trimming pared 3 bases from V and 0 bases from J, leaving 9 bases between. The DNA of the CDR3 is TGTGCCAGCAGCTTTGGGCCAGGCTCCTACGAGCAGTACTTC. Amino acid sequence: CASSFGPGSYEQYF.

J is TRBJ2-1 and V is TRBV11-2; TRBD2 aligns across 14 bases. The germline V gene has CDR1 SGHAT and CDR2 FQNNGV. J lost 8 bases, V lost 3 bases, and 12 bases had no gene match. The CDR3 consists of 18 residues. As DNA, the CDR3 is TGTGCCAGCAGCTTGGGACTAGCGGGGGAGCTTTGGTCCGATGAGCAGTTCTTC. Protein product: CASSLGLAGELWSDEQFF.

The chain joins TRBV3-1 (or the pseudogene TRBV3-2) to TRBJ2-3; 9 nucleotides match TRBD2. The V gene's germline CDR1 is LGHDT and CDR2 YNNKEL (reference sequence). The V gene end was trimmed by 8 bases and the J gene end by 12 bases; junction bases not matched to a gene: 9. CDR3 length equals 12 residues. The CDR3 here is CASQIAGVAQYF. The CDR3 coding sequence is TGTGCCAGCCAGATAGCGGGGGTTGCTCAGTATTTT.

The V gene is TRBV18, the J gene TRBJ2-7; a possible D gene is TRBD1 (5 bases). V was trimmed by 3 bases and J by 2 bases, leaving 11 bases between them. Germline V CDR1 and CDR2: KGHSH, LQKENI. The CDR3 has 14 amino acids. The CDR3 is CASSPAGYPYEQYF. CDR3 in DNA: TGTGCCAGCTCACCGGCAGGGTACCCCTACGAGCAGTACTTC.

J is TRBJ1-1 and V is TRBV25-1, with 9 positions matching TRBD1. Trimming cost V 4 bases and J 4 bases; bases outside gene matches: 10. The germline V gene encodes CDR1 MGHDK and CDR2 SYGVNS. The CDR3 length is 16 residues. The CDR3 protein is CASSVGTGRSGTEAFF. In DNA form, the CDR3 reads TGTGCCAGCAGTGTGGGGACAGGGCGTTCGGGCACTGAAGCTTTCTTT.

The chain couples TRBV29-1 to TRBJ2-1; 9 positions match TRBD2. Germline V gene data show CDR1 as SQVTM and CDR2 as ANQGSEA. V lost 8 bases and J lost 4; bases outside the gene matches: 6. The CDR3 has 13 residues. CDR3 sequence: CSYGLATYNEQFF. As DNA, the CDR3 is TGCAGCTACGGACTAGCGACTTACAATGAGCAGTTCTTC.

This chain joins TRBV7-8 and TRBJ2-3, with TRBD2 identical over 8 bases. Germline V CDR1 and CDR2: SGHVS, FQNEAQ. V was pared by 2 bases and J by 2 bases, with 12 bases of the junction left unmatched. The CDR3 totals 18 residues. The CDR3 DNA reads TGTGCCAGCAGCTTATCATACCAGCGGGGGTCTACCACAGATACGCAGTATTTT. It specifies CASSLSYQRGSTTDTQYF.

The rearrangement links TRBV4-1 to TRBJ1-3, with D hard to call. Trimming pared 0 bases from V and 3 bases from J, leaving 24 bases between. This CDR3 region has 20 residues. Per the germline V gene, CDR1 is MGHRA and CDR2 is YSYEKL. CDR3 protein: CASSQDDPRSKRAGGNTIYF. CDR3 DNA sequence: TGCGCCAGCAGCCAAGATGACCCAAGAAGCAAGAGGGCAGGTGGAAACACCATATATTTT.